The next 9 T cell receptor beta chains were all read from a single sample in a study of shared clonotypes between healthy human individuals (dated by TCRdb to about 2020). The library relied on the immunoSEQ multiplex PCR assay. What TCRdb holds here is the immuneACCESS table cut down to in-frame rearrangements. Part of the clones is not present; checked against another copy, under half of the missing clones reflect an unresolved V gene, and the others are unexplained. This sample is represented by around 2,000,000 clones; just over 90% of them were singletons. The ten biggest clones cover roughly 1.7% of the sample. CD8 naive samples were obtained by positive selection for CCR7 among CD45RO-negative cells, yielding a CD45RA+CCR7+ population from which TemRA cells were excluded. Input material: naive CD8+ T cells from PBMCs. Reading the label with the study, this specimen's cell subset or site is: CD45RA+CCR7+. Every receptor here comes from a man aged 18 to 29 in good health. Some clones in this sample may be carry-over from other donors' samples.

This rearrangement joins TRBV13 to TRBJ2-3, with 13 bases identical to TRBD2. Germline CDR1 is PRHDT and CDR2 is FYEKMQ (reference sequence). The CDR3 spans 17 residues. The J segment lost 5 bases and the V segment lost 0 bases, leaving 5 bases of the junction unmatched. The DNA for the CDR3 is TGTGCCAGCAGCTTAGGACGAGGACTAGCGGGAGTAGATACGCAGTATTTT. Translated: CASSLGRGLAGVDTQYF. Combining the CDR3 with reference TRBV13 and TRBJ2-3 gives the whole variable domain AAGVIQSPRHLIKEKRETATLKCYPIPRHDTVYWYQQGPGQDPQFLISFYEKMQSDKGSIPDRFSAQQFSDYHSELNMSSLELGDSALYFCASSLGRGLAGVDTQYFGPGTRLTVL.

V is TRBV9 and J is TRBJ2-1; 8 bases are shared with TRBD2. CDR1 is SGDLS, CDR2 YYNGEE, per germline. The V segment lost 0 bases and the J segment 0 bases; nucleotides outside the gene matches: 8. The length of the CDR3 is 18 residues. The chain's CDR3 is CASSVDIGLASSYNEQFF. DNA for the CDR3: TGTGCCAGCAGCGTAGATATAGGACTAGCCTCCTCCTACAATGAGCAGTTCTTC.

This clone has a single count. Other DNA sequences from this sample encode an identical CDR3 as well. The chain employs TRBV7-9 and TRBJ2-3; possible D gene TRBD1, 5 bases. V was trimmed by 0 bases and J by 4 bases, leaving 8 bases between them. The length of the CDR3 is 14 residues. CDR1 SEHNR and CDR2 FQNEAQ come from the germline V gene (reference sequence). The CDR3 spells CASSLALGADTQYF. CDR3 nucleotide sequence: TGTGCCAGCAGCTTAGCGCTAGGGGCAGATACGCAGTATTTT.

The CDR3, as DNA: TGTGCCAGTTCACAGGGGGGAGGCGAAAAACTGTTTTTT. It specifies CASSQGGGEKLFF. The rearrangement links TRBV7-9 to TRBJ1-4, with 8 nucleotides matching TRBD1. CDR1 and CDR2 from the germline V gene are SEHNR and FQNEAQ (reference sequence). The ends lost 9 bases at V and 8 bases at J; junction bases unmatched: 8. The CDR3 spans 13 residues. The variable domain in full, with the rest retrieved from reference TRBV7-9 and TRBJ1-4, is DTGVSQNPRHKITKRGQNVTFRCDPISEHNRLYWYRQTLGQGPEFLTYFQNEAQLEKSRLLSDRFSAERPKGSFSTLEIQRTEQGDSAMYLCASSQGGGEKLFFGSGTQLSVL.

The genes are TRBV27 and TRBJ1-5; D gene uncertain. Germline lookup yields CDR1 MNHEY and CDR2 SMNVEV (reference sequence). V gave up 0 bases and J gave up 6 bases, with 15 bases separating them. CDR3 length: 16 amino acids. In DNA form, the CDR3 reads TGTGCCAGCAGTTTATCGGTCGGAGAAGTGGGTCAGCCCCAGCATTTT. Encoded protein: CASSLSVGEVGQPQHF.

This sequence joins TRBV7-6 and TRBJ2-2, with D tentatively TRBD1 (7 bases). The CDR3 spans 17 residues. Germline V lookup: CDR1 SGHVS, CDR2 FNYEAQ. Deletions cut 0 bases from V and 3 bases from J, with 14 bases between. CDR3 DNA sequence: TGTGCCAGCAGCTTAGCGGCGAGGAGGGGGCACACCGGGGAGCTGTTTTTT. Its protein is CASSLAARRGHTGELFF.

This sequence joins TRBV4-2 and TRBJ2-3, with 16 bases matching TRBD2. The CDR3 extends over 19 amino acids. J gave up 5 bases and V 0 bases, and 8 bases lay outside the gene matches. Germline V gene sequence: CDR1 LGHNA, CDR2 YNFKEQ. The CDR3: CASSQEGTSGRAVIDTQYF. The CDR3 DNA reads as TGTGCCAGCAGCCAAGAGGGGACTAGCGGGAGGGCCGTCATAGATACGCAGTATTTT.

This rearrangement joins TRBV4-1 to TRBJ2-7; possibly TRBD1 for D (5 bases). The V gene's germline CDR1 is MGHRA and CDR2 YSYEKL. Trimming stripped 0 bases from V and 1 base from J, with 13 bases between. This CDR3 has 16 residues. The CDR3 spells CASSQEAGAISYEQYF. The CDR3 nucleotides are TGCGCCAGCAGCCAAGAGGCTGGGGCGATATCCTACGAGCAGTACTTC.

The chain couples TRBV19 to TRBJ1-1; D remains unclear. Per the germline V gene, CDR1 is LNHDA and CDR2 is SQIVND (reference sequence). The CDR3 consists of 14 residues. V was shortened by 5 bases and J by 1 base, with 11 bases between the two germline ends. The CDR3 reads CASSVLTGNTEAFF. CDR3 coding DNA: TGTGCCAGTAGTGTCCTGACGGGGAACACTGAAGCTTTCTTT.